This passage covers 27 T cell receptor beta chains from one sample sequenced in a study of T cells in Graves' hyperthyroidism and ophthalmopathy. Amplification of TCR beta CDR3 regions used RNA as the template. With the HTBI primer set, the TCR CDR3 went through a first round of RT-PCR. TCRdb used MiXCR to reprocess the multiplex PCR reads, holding one entry per CDR3 protein. The sample records 350,000 or so distinct CDR3 sequences, around a sixth being singletons. Sample: blood. Receptor source: a woman between 50 and 59 years old with Graves' hyperthyroidism.

V and J are TRBV5-1 and TRBJ2-3, with 8 bases fitting TRBD2. Per germline, CDR1 SGHRS and CDR2 YFSETQ. The CDR3 is 16 amino acids. V lost 6 bases to trimming and J lost 2 bases; unmatched junction nucleotides: 11. DNA of the CDR3: TGCGCCAGCACCCCGGGGGAGCGGGGGACCACAGATACGCAGTATTTT. Translating it yields CASTPGERGTTDTQYF. Based on the CDR3 plus reference TRBV5-1 and TRBJ2-3, the full variable domain is KAGVTQTPRYLIKTRGQQVTLSCSPISGHRSVSWYQQTPGQGLQFLFEYFSETQRNKGNFPGRFSGRQFSNSRSEMNVSTLELGDSALYLCASTPGERGTTDTQYFGPGTRLTVL.

This clonotype has ten or more counts. The rearrangement joins TRBV20-1 to TRBJ1-2; D not certain. Germline CDR1 and CDR2: DFQATT and SNEGSKA (reference sequence). The ends were cut back, 1 base at V and 7 bases at J, with 13 bases in the middle. The CDR3 spans 13 residues. The CDR3 DNA is TGCAGTGCTAGAGTCACCGGAGCGTCTGGCTACACCTTC. Its protein is CSARVTGASGYTF.

V is TRBV10-1 and J is TRBJ2-1; D may be TRBD2 (5 bases). The CDR3 covers 14 residues. The germline V gene has CDR1 WNHNN and CDR2 SYGVQD (reference sequence). Trimming pared 2 bases from V and 8 bases from J, leaving 13 bases between. Here the CDR3 DNA reads TGCGCCAGCAGTGAGCGGGGTTCTCGGGATGAGCAGTTCTTC. Translated, it gives CASSERGSRDEQFF.

J is TRBJ2-3 and V is TRBV28; 12 positions match TRBD1. The germline CDR1 and CDR2 sequences are MDHEN and SYDVKM. The CDR3 is 18 amino acids. With 4 bases clipped from V and 3 bases from J, the junction kept 11 bases outside the gene matches. The CDR3 protein is CASSSGTGGIGRTDTQYF. CDR3 nucleotide sequence: TGTGCCAGCAGTTCCGGGACAGGGGGCATCGGCAGGACAGATACGCAGTATTTT. Together with reference TRBV28 and TRBJ2-3, the CDR3 gives the full variable domain: DVKVTQSSRYLVKRTGEKVFLECVQDMDHENMFWYRQDPGLGLRLIYFSYDVKMKEKGDIPEGYSVSREKKERFSLILESASTNQTSMYLCASSSGTGGIGRTDTQYFGPGTRLTVL.

This clonotype was observed at least ten times. The CDR3 loop is CASRIRALQSGYTF. The CDR3 DNA reads TGTGCCAGCAGGATCAGGGCTCTCCAGAGTGGCTACACCTTC. The chain links TRBV13 to TRBJ1-2; D is perhaps TRBD1 (5 bases). The CDR3 has 14 residues. Trimming left V 6 bases short and J 7 bases short, with 18 bases between. Germline loops: CDR1 PRHDT, CDR2 FYEKMQ (reference sequence).

This clonotype was observed a few times. The V and J genes are TRBV27 and TRBJ1-1; no clear D. With 2 bases removed from V and 3 bases from J, the gap between germline ends came to 10 bases. The CDR3 spans 14 residues. Germline CDR1 and CDR2: MNHEY and SMNVEV (reference sequence). CDR3 nucleotides: TGTGCCAGCAGTTTAGGTAATGGGGACACTGAAGCTTTCTTT. This codes for CASSLGNGDTEAFF.

This clonotype was detected ten times or more. The chain employs TRBV20-1 and TRBJ2-5; TRBD2 aligns across 7 bases. V was pared by 6 bases and J by 3 bases, with 7 bases of the junction left unmatched. The CDR3 has 13 amino acids. CDR1 is DFQATT and CDR2 is SNEGSKA in the germline V gene (reference sequence). This chain's CDR3 is CSAHNGGEETQYF. The CDR3 DNA is TGCAGTGCCCACAATGGGGGGGAAGAGACCCAGTACTTC.

The V and J genes are TRBV6-2 or TRBV6-3 and TRBJ2-5; D might be TRBD1 (6 bases). V was cut by 7 bases and J by 5 bases, with 14 bases left in between. This CDR3 region has 13 residues. CDR1 MNHEY and CDR2 SVGEGT come from the germline V gene. The chain's CDR3 is CASNNREWETQYF. Here the CDR3 DNA reads TGTGCCAGCAATAACAGGGAATGGGAGACCCAGTACTTC.

A word on this clonotype: A read error may account for a junction end that differs from germline. This chain connects TRBV2 to TRBJ2-3; tentatively, D is TRBD2 (5 bases). This CDR3 is 13 amino acids long. CDR1 is SNHLY, CDR2 FYNNEI, per germline. DNA for the CDR3: TGTGTCAGCAGTGAATGGACGGAGGCAACGCAGTATTTT. Encoded protein: CVSSEWTEATQYF.

This clonotype came up many times. The chain carries TRBV20-1 and TRBJ1-2; perhaps TRBD1 as D (5 bases). CDR1 is DFQATT and CDR2 is SNEGSKA in the germline V gene (reference sequence). Trimming pared 6 bases from V and 2 bases from J, leaving 25 bases between. The CDR3 spans 17 residues. CDR3 nucleotides: TGCAGTGCGTCGACGCGAGAGGGGCCGAACGCAAACTATGGCTACACCTTC. As protein: CSASTREGPNANYGYTF.

The V gene is TRBV20-1, the J gene TRBJ2-1, with D possibly called TRBD1 or TRBD2 (6 bases each). Between the trimmed V and J ends, which lost 6 bases and 0 bases, there was a span of 18 bases. Germline V gene data show CDR1 as DFQATT and CDR2 as SNEGSKA (reference sequence). This CDR3 has 16 residues. The CDR3 loop reads CSAVDGGSSSYNEQFF. As DNA, the CDR3 is TGCAGTGCGGTCGACGGGGGCAGCAGCTCCTACAATGAGCAGTTCTTC.

J is TRBJ1-1 and V is TRBV7-9; TRBD1 matches at 8 bases. The junction had 7 bases not matched to a gene; V was cut back by 4 bases and J by 0 bases. The CDR3 spans 16 residues. Germline V lookup: CDR1 SEHNR, CDR2 FQNEAQ (reference sequence). The chain's CDR3 is CASSSATGDMNTEAFF. DNA for the CDR3: TGTGCCAGCAGCTCCGCGACAGGGGACATGAACACTGAAGCTTTCTTT.

This clonotype came up many times. This rearrangement joins TRBV4-1 to TRBJ1-2; D might be TRBD1 (5 bases). CDR1 and CDR2 from the germline V gene are MGHRA and YSYEKL. V was shortened by 0 bases and J by 4 bases, with 9 bases between the two germline ends. This CDR3 is 14 amino acids long. CDR3: CASSQEAGPYGYTF. The CDR3 DNA sequence: TGCGCCAGCAGCCAAGAAGCGGGACCCTATGGCTACACCTTC.

This clonotype has a count of ten or more. This rearrangement joins TRBV11-2 to TRBJ2-2; no firm D call. In germline, CDR1 is SGHAT, CDR2 FQNNGV. The germline V and J ends were trimmed by 5 bases and 4 bases, with 17 bases remaining between them. CDR3 length: 16 amino acids. The CDR3 DNA reads as TGTGCCAGCAGCCTTGGGATTCTAGTAAGCACCGGGGAGCTGTTTTTT. Its protein is CASSLGILVSTGELFF.

Comments on this clonotype: A much more abundant neighbour one base away suggests this may be a read error. The CDR3 nucleotides are TGCGCCAGCAGCACCCCCGGGACTAGCGGCGTAGGGAAGACCCAGTACTTC. This codes for CASSTPGTSGVGKTQYF. The chain is built from TRBV5-1 and TRBJ2-5; 11 nucleotides agree with TRBD2. CDR1 is SGHRS, CDR2 YFSETQ, per germline. This CDR3 has 17 amino acids. After removal of 4 bases from V and 6 bases from J, the junction contained 14 bases not matched to a gene.

As concerns this clonotype: This clone may be a read error of a much larger clone one base away. V is TRBV12-3 or TRBV12-4 and J is TRBJ1-2; 7 positions match TRBD1. The CDR3 consists of 14 residues. The CDR3 DNA sequence: TGTGCCGGCAGTGATATGGGACAGAGCTATGGCTACACCTTC. Amino acid sequence: CAGSDMGQSYGYTF.

In its sample, this clonotype was seen many times. The chain joins TRBV20-1 to TRBJ1-1, with TRBD1 as a possible D gene (5 bases). Trimming left V 5 bases short and J 3 bases short, with 13 bases between. Per germline, CDR1 DFQATT and CDR2 SNEGSKA (reference sequence). The CDR3 is made up of 13 amino acids. The CDR3 bases are TGCAGTGCTTTGACAGCTACCTACACTGAAGCTTTCTTT. This encodes CSALTATYTEAFF.

V and J are TRBV5-1 and TRBJ2-4; D is possibly TRBD1 (6 bases). The germline CDR1 and CDR2 sequences are SGHRS and YFSETQ. V lost 0 bases to trimming and J lost 5 bases, with 12 bases between them. The CDR3 spans 15 residues. DNA of the CDR3: TGCGCCAGCAGCTTGGCGCCAGGGGTCGAAAACATTCAGTACTTC. As protein: CASSLAPGVENIQYF.

This clonotype was detected many times. The rearrangement joins TRBV11-2 to TRBJ2-5; unclear D gene. Germline V CDR1 and CDR2: SGHAT, FQNNGV. This CDR3 region has 12 residues. Trimming left V 4 bases short and J 4 bases short, with 7 bases between. CDR3 nucleotides: TGTGCCAGCAGCTCGTCCTTAGAGACCCAGTACTTC. It codes for CASSSSLETQYF.

This clonotype showed up many times. The rearrangement joins TRBV6-1 to TRBJ2-7; 10 bases align to TRBD1. Germline V gene data show CDR1 as MNHNS and CDR2 as SASEGT. The CDR3 runs to 13 residues. V shed 8 bases, J shed 3 bases, and the junction held 4 bases outside the gene matches. The CDR3 region is CASWTGGFYEQYF. The CDR3, as DNA: TGTGCCAGCTGGACAGGGGGATTCTACGAGCAGTACTTC.

The chain is built from TRBV3-1 and TRBJ2-7; 11 bases map to TRBD2. Germline V gene data show CDR1 as LGHDT and CDR2 as YNNKEL (reference sequence). The CDR3 covers 14 residues. The V segment lost 4 bases and the J segment 5 bases; nucleotides outside the gene matches: 4. CDR3 residues: CASSLLAGAHEQYF. The CDR3, as DNA: TGTGCCAGCAGCCTACTAGCGGGAGCCCACGAGCAGTACTTC.

The chain is built from TRBV6-1 and TRBJ1-3; D unresolved. The CDR3 has 17 amino acids. V was cut by 6 bases and J by 4 bases, with 22 bases left in between. In germline, CDR1 is MNHNS, CDR2 SASEGT. CDR3 DNA sequence: TGTGCCAGCAGCTCCGGGCAGGACCGCTGGAACGGAAACACCATATATTTT. Protein: CASSSGQDRWNGNTIYF.

This clonotype occurred many times. The chain is built from TRBV5-1 and TRBJ2-7, with 10 bases aligning to TRBD1. The germline CDR1 and CDR2 sequences are SGHRS and YFSETQ. J lost 6 bases, V lost 4 bases, and 7 bases had no gene match. CDR3 length equals 14 residues. The CDR3 here is CASSPGGTGVEQYV. The CDR3 DNA reads as TGCGCCAGCAGCCCCGGGGGGACAGGGGTCGAGCAGTACGTC.

There are many counts of this clonotype. The chain links TRBV7-3 to TRBJ2-7, with TRBD1 matching over 7 bases. Per germline, CDR1 SGHTA and CDR2 FQGTGA. The trim removed 2 bases at V and 4 bases at J, leaving 23 bases unmatched. This CDR3 comprises 20 residues. This chain's CDR3 is CASSLSYGTDLKPQIYEQYV. CDR3 bases: TGTGCCAGCAGCTTATCGTATGGGACAGATCTCAAACCTCAAATATACGAGCAGTACGTC.

The chain links TRBV5-1 to TRBJ2-2, with D tentatively TRBD1 (6 bases). The CDR3 spans 15 residues. The germline V gene has CDR1 SGHRS and CDR2 YFSETQ. V lost 4 bases and J lost 0, with 10 bases in between. DNA for the CDR3: TGCGCCAGCAGCCCAGGGGTTCCGAACACCGGGGAGCTGTTTTTT. Translation: CASSPGVPNTGELFF.

Of note for this clonotype: One junction end disagrees with the germline gene, perhaps due to a read error. The chain carries TRBV7-7 and TRBJ2-3; 8 bases agree with TRBD1. This CDR3 has 15 residues. The V gene's germline CDR1 is SSHAT and CDR2 FNYEAQ (reference sequence). The CDR3 region has the DNA TGTGCTAGCAGCGTCGGGACAGGAAGCACAGATACGCAGTATTTT. It is translated as CASSVGTGSTDTQYF.

This clonotype was observed at least ten times. This sequence joins TRBV11-2 and TRBJ2-1, with a weak D call TRBD1 (5 bases). The CDR3 contains 18 residues. Germline V lookup: CDR1 SGHAT, CDR2 FQNNGV. V was cut by 2 bases and J by 1 base, with 18 bases left in between. As DNA, the CDR3 is TGTGCCAGCAGCTTAAAGATCCAGGGAAGGGGATCCTACAATGAGCAGTTCTTC. Translation gives CASSLKIQGRGSYNEQFF.